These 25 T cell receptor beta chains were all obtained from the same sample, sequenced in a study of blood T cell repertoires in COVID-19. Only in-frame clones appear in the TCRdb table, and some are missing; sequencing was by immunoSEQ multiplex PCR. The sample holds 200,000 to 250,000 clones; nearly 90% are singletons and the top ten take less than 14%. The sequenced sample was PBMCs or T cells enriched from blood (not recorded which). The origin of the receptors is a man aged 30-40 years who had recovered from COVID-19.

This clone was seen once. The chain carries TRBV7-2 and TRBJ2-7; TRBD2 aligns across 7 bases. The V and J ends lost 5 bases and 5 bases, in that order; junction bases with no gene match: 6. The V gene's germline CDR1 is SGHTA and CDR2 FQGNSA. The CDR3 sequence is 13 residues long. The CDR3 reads CASSLIGGDEQYF. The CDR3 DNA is TGTGCCAGCAGCCTGATTGGGGGGGACGAGCAGTACTTC.

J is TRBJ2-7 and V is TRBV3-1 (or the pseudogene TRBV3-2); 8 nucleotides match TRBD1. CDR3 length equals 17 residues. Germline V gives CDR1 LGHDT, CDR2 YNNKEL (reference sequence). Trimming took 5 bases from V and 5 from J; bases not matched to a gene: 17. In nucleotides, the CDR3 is TGTGCCAGCAGCGCCCCAACGCTTTGGACAGGGTTCGACGAGCAGTACTTC. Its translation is CASSAPTLWTGFDEQYF.

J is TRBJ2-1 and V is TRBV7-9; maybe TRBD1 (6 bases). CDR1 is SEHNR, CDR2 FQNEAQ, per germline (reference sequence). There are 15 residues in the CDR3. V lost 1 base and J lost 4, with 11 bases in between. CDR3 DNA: TGTGCCAGCAGCTTAGACCGGACAGTTTACAATGAGCAGTTCTTC. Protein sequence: CASSLDRTVYNEQFF.

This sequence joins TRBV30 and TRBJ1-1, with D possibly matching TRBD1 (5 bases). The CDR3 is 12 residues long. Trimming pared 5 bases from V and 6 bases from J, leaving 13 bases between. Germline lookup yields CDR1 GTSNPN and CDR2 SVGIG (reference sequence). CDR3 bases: TGTGCCTGGGCGAGGGGAGGCGCTGAAGCTTTCTTT. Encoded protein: CAWARGGAEAFF.

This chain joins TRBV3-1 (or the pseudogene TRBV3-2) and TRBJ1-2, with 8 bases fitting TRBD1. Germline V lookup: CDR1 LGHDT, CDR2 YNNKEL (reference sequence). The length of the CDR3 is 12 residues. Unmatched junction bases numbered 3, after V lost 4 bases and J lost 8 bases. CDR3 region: CASSRDRYGYTF. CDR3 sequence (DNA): TGTGCCAGCAGCCGGGACAGGTACGGCTACACCTTC.

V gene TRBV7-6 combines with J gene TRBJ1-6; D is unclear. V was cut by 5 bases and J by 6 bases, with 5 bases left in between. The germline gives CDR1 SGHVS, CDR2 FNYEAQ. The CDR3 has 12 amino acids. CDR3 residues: CASSPGNSPLHF. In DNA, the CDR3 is TGTGCCAGCAGCCCGGGTAATTCACCCCTCCACTTT. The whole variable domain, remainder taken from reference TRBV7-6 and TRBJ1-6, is GAGVSQSPRYKVTKRGQDVALRCDPISGHVSLYWYRQALGQGPEFLTYFNYEAQQDKSGLPNDRFSAERPEGSISTLTIQRTEQRDSAMYRCASSPGNSPLHFGNGTRLTVT.

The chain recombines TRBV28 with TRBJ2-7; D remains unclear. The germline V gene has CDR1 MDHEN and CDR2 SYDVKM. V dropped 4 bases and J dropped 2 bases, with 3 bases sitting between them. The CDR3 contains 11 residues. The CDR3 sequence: CASSSTYEQYF. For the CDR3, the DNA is TGTGCCAGCAGTTCAACCTACGAGCAGTACTTC. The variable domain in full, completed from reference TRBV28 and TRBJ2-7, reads DVKVTQSSRYLVKRTGEKVFLECVQDMDHENMFWYRQDPGLGLRLIYFSYDVKMKEKGDIPEGYSVSREKKERFSLILESASTNQTSMYLCASSSTYEQYFGPGTRLTVT.

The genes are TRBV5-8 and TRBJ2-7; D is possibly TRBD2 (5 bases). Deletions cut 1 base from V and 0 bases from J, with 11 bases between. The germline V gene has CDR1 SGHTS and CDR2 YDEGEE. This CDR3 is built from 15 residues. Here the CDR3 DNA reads TGTGCCAGCAGCTTGAGCGGAGTTTTCTCCTACGAGCAGTACTTC. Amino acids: CASSLSGVFSYEQYF.

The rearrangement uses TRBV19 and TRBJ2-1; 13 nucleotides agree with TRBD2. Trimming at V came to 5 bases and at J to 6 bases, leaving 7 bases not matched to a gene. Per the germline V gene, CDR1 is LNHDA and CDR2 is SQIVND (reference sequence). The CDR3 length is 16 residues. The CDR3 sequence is CASSALLAGGANEQFF. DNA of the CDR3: TGTGCCAGTAGTGCTTTACTAGCGGGGGGGGCCAATGAGCAGTTCTTC.

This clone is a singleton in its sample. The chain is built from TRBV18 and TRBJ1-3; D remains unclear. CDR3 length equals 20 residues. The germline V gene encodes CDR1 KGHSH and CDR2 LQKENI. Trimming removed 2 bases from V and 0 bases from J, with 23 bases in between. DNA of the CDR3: TGTGCCAGCTCACCATTTCCTGTTTTCGGGAGCCGAGGCTCTGGAAACACCATATATTTT. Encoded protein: CASSPFPVFGSRGSGNTIYF.

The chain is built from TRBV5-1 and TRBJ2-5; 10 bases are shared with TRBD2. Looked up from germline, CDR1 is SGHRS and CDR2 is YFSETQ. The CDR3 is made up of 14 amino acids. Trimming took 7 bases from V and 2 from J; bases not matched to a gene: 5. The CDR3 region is CASGFSGGQETQYF. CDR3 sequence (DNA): TGCGCCAGCGGATTTAGCGGGGGGCAAGAGACCCAGTACTTC. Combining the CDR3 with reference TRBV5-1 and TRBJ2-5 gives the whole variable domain KAGVTQTPRYLIKTRGQQVTLSCSPISGHRSVSWYQQTPGQGLQFLFEYFSETQRNKGNFPGRFSGRQFSNSRSEMNVSTLELGDSALYLCASGFSGGQETQYFGPGTRLLVL.

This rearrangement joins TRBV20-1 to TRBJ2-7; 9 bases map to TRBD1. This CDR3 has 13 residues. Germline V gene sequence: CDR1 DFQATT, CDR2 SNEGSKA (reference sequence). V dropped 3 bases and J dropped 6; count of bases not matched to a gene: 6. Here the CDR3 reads CSASWDRVIEQYF. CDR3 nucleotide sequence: TGCAGTGCTAGTTGGGACAGGGTGATCGAGCAGTACTTC.

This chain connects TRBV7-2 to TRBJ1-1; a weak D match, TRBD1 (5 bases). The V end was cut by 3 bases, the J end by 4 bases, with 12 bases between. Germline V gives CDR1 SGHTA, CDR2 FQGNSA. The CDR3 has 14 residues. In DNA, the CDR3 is TGTGCCAGCAGCTTCCAGGGAACTTCCACTGAAGCTTTCTTT. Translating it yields CASSFQGTSTEAFF.

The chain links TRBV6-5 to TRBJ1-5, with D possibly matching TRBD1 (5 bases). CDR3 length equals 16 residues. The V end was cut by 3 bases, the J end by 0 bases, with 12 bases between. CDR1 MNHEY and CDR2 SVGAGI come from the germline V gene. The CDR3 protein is CASSYSGGDSNQPQHF. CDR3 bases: TGTGCCAGCAGTTATTCGGGAGGGGATAGCAATCAGCCCCAGCATTTT.

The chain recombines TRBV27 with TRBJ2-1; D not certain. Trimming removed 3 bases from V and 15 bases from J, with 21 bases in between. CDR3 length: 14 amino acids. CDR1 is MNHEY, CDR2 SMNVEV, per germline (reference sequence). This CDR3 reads CASSFHLGVTYWFF. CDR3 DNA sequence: TGTGCCAGCAGTTTCCATTTGGGCGTCACGTATTGGTTCTTC.

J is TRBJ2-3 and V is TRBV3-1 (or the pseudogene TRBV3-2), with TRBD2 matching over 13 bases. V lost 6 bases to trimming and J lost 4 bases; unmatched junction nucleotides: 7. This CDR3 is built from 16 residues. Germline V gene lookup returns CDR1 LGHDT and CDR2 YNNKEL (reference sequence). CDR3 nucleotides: TGTGCCAGCAGTCTTAGGACTAGCGGGAGAGCAGATACGCAGTATTTT. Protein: CASSLRTSGRADTQYF.

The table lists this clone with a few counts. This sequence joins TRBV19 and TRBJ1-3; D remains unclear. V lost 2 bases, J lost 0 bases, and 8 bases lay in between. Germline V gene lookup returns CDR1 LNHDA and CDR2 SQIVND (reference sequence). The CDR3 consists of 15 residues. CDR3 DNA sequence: TGTGCCAGTAGTATAATACAGTCCTCTGGAAACACCATATATTTT. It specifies CASSIIQSSGNTIYF.

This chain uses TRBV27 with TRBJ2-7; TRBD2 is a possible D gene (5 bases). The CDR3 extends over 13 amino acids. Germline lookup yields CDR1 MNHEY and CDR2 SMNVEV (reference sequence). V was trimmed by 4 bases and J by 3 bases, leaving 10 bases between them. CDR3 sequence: CASSSDGVYEQYF. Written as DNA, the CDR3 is TGTGCCAGCAGTTCGGACGGGGTCTACGAGCAGTACTTC.

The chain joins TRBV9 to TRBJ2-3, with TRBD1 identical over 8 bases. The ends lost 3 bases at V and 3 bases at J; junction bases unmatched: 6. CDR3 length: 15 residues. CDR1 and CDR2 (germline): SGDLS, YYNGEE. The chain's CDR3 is CASSEEGQGTDTQYF. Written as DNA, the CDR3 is TGTGCCAGCAGCGAAGAAGGACAGGGTACAGATACGCAGTATTTT.

The CDR3 DNA follows: TGTGCCAGCAGCCCTCCGGGCGGGAAGCAGTTCTTC. It codes for CASSPPGGKQFF. The rearrangement uses TRBV5-4 and TRBJ2-1, with a possible D match to TRBD2 (6 bases). The CDR3 length is 12 residues. The germline V gene has CDR1 SGHNT and CDR2 YYREEE (reference sequence). The ends were cut back, 4 bases at V and 11 bases at J, with 13 bases in the middle.

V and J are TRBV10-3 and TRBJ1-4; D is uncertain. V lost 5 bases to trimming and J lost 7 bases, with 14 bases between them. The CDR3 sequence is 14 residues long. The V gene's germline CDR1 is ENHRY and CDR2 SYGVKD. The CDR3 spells CAISPSRQSEKLFF. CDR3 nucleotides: TGTGCCATCAGTCCCTCCAGGCAATCTGAAAAACTGTTTTTT.

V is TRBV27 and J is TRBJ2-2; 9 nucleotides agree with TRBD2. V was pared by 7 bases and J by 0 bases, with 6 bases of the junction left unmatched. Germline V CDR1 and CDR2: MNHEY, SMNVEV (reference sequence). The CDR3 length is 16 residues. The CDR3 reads CASTLRGGSNTGELFF. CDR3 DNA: TGTGCCAGCACCTTGCGGGGGGGATCGAACACCGGGGAGCTGTTTTTT.

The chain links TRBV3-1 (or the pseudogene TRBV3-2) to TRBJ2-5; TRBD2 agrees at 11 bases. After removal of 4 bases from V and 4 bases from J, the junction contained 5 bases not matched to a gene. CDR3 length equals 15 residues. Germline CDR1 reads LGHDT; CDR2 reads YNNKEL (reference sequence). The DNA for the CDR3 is TGTGCCAGCAGCCTAGCGGGAGGGCCAAGAGAGACCCAGTACTTC. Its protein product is CASSLAGGPRETQYF.

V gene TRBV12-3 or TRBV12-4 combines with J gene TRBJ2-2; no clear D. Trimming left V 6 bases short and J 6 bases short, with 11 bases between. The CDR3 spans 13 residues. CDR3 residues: CASSAYVPGELFF. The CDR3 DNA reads TGTGCCAGCAGCGCCTATGTCCCCGGGGAGCTGTTTTTT.

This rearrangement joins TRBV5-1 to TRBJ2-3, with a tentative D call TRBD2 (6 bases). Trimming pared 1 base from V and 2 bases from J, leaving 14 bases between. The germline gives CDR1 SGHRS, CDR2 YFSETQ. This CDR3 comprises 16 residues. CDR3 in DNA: TGCGCCAGCAGCTTGAGCGAGCGGGCGGACACAGATACGCAGTATTTT. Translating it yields CASSLSERADTDTQYF.